The 22 T cell receptor beta chains in this list originate from one sample, sequenced in a study of regulatory T cells in long-lasting Graves disease. Building of the TCR beta libraries involved iRepertoire HTBI primers and Arm-PCR of CDR3 regions. TCRdb used MiXCR to reprocess the multiplex PCR reads, holding one entry per CDR3 protein. The data show a few hundred thousand distinct CDR3 sequences, roughly a fifth seen once. The time point was: persistent/refractory GD, antithyroid drugs over 5 years with positive TRAb. PBMC-derived RNA was used for the TCR library. Sequences were derived from peripheral blood mononuclear cells (PBMCs), sampled when the disease was refractory, from a patient treated with antithyroid drugs. All receptors come from a female donor with Graves disease.

This chain uses TRBV20-1 with TRBJ2-5; 11 bases are a match to TRBD2. CDR3 length equals 14 residues. CDR1 is DFQATT, CDR2 SNEGSKA, per germline (reference sequence). The V segment lost 6 bases and the J segment 4 bases; nucleotides outside the gene matches: 7. CDR3 in DNA: TGCAGTGCCCAACTAGCGGGAGTGGCAGAGACCCAGTACTTC. Protein: CSAQLAGVAETQYF.

The chain carries TRBV4-1 and TRBJ2-5, with TRBD2 identical over 11 bases. Germline V CDR1 and CDR2: MGHRA, YSYEKL. The CDR3 runs to 16 residues. V shed 2 bases, J shed 2 bases, and the junction held 4 bases outside the gene matches. This CDR3 is CASSQMRLAGQETQYF. The CDR3, as DNA: TGCGCCAGCAGCCAAATGAGACTAGCGGGACAAGAGACCCAGTACTTC.

This clonotype was observed many times. The chain employs TRBV6-1 and TRBJ1-4, with D possibly matching TRBD1 (6 bases). Trimming took off 6 bases at V and 8 bases at J, with 16 bases between the two ends. The CDR3 has 14 amino acids. Germline V gives CDR1 MNHNS, CDR2 SASEGT. CDR3 DNA sequence: TGTGCCAGCAGCCCCGCGGGGGGCGACGAAAAACTGTTTTTT. Translation gives CASSPAGGDEKLFF.

This clonotype was counted ten times or more. The chain recombines TRBV12-3 or TRBV12-4 with TRBJ2-5; TRBD2 might be the D (7 bases). V lost 6 bases and J lost 2, with 22 bases in between. This CDR3 has 17 residues. CDR3 protein: CASSQEGGGPRQETQYF. For the CDR3, the DNA is TGTGCCAGCAGCCAGGAAGGGGGGGGTCCGAGGCAAGAGACCCAGTACTTC.

The chain uses TRBV7-3 and TRBJ2-5, with D tentatively TRBD1 or TRBD2 (6 bases each). V lost 5 bases to trimming and J lost 2 bases, with 15 bases between them. The CDR3 contains 15 residues. Germline V gene sequence: CDR1 SGHTA, CDR2 FQGTGA. Here the CDR3 reads CASSPTRGPQETQYF. The CDR3 DNA follows: TGTGCCAGCAGCCCCACCCGGGGGCCACAAGAGACCCAGTACTTC.

This clonotype was seen many times. The chain joins TRBV10-1 to TRBJ1-5; perhaps TRBD1 as D (6 bases). V dropped 11 bases and J dropped 2 bases, with 16 bases sitting between them. This CDR3 is built from 14 residues. In germline, CDR1 is WNHNN, CDR2 SYGVQD (reference sequence). CDR3 region: CAVPRGGGNQPQHF. The CDR3 DNA follows: TGCGCCGTCCCCAGGGGCGGGGGCAATCAGCCCCAGCATTTT.

The J gene is TRBJ2-3, the V gene TRBV12-5; D is unresolved. The CDR3 extends over 13 amino acids. CDR1 LGHNT and CDR2 FRNRAP come from the germline V gene. Trimming left V 4 bases short and J 6 bases short, with 11 bases between. The CDR3 sequence: CASGSGPRDTQYF. CDR3 coding DNA: TGTGCTAGTGGTTCCGGCCCACGGGATACGCAGTATTTT.

This clonotype has only a few counts. This CDR3 is missing its conserved last phenylalanine or tryptophan, likely due to a read error. The rearrangement links TRBV7-2 to TRBJ1-2, with D unresolved. Germline CDR1 and CDR2: SGHTA and FQGNSA. Trimming cost V 2 bases and J 3 bases, with 7 bases left between them. CDR3 length equals 13 residues. CDR3 amino acids: CASSLIRDYGYTL. CDR3 in DNA: TGTGCCAGCAGCTTAATAAGGGACTATGGCTACACCCTC.

This clonotype was counted a few times. The chain joins TRBV7-2 to TRBJ2-7; 11 nucleotides line up with TRBD2. The CDR3 consists of 16 residues. The junction had 9 bases not matched to a gene; V was cut back by 4 bases and J by 4 bases. Germline loops: CDR1 SGHTA, CDR2 FQGNSA. CDR3 protein: CASSYSGRANGYEQYF. Written as DNA, the CDR3 is TGTGCCAGCAGCTATAGCGGGAGGGCCAATGGTTACGAGCAGTACTTC. The variable domain in full, with the rest retrieved from reference TRBV7-2 and TRBJ2-7, is GAGVSQSPSNKVTEKGKDVELRCDPISGHTALYWYRQSLGQGLEFLIYFQGNSAPDKSGLPSDRFSAERTGGSVSTLTIQRTQQEDSAVYLCASSYSGRANGYEQYFGPGTRLTVT.

This clonotype was counted ten times or more. J is TRBJ2-2 and V is TRBV11-2; 8 positions match TRBD2. Per germline, CDR1 SGHAT and CDR2 FQNNGV. CDR3 length: 14 amino acids. With V trimmed by 10 bases and J by 4 bases, 8 bases remained unmatched. In nucleotides, the CDR3 is TGTGCCACCAAGCGGGAGAGGAGCACCGGGGAGCTGTTTTTT. This codes for CATKRERSTGELFF.

This clonotype came up a few times. The genes are TRBV29-1 and TRBJ1-5, with TRBD1 matching 7 bases. Germline CDR1 and CDR2: SQVTM and ANQGSEA. V was clipped by 3 bases and J by 5 bases; unmatched bases: 4. CDR3 length: 13 residues. The CDR3 nucleotides read TGCAGCGTTGATGAAGGGGGCGATCAGCCCCAGCATTTT. Amino acid sequence: CSVDEGGDQPQHF.

The CDR3: CASSLDSVLAGEIGELFF. The CDR3 DNA reads as TGTGCCAGCAGCTTAGATAGTGTACTAGCGGGAGAAATCGGGGAGCTGTTTTTT. V gene TRBV7-8 combines with J gene TRBJ2-2, with TRBD2 identical over 11 bases. This CDR3 region has 18 residues. CDR1 and CDR2 from the germline V gene are SGHVS and FQNEAQ. J lost 7 bases, V lost 1 base, and 11 bases had no gene match.

Worth noting for this clonotype: The final CDR3 position lacks the conserved phenylalanine or tryptophan, pointing to a likely read error. The J gene is TRBJ1-3, the V gene TRBV7-2, with 7 bases fitting TRBD1. This CDR3 has 18 residues. With V trimmed by 4 bases and J by 0 bases, 12 bases remained unmatched. Germline-derived CDR1 and CDR2 are SGHTA and FQGNSA. The CDR3 bases are TGTGCCAGCAGCTCCCCATCTTGGACAGGTAGCTCTGGAAACACCATATATCTT. Its protein is CASSSPSWTGSSGNTIYL.

This clonotype was seen ten or more times. The V and J genes are TRBV27 and TRBJ2-5, with TRBD1 matching over 8 bases. Losses at the gene ends were 5 bases for V and 0 bases for J; bases not matched to a gene: 2. The CDR3 runs to 14 residues. Germline V CDR1 and CDR2: MNHEY, SMNVEV (reference sequence). CDR3 region: CASSQDRDQETQYF. The CDR3 DNA reads as TGTGCCAGCAGTCAGGACAGGGACCAAGAGACCCAGTACTTC.

This chain uses TRBV6-2 or TRBV6-3 with TRBJ2-2; D ambiguous. V shed 6 bases and J shed 4 bases, with 15 bases lying between them. The CDR3 consists of 15 residues. Looked up from germline, CDR1 is MNHEY and CDR2 is SVGEGT. This CDR3 reads CASSQPTGSTGELFF. The CDR3 bases are TGTGCCAGCAGCCAACCGACTGGAAGCACCGGGGAGCTGTTTTTT.

The chain carries TRBV6-2 or TRBV6-3 and TRBJ2-7; 10 nucleotides agree with TRBD2. Trimming took 6 bases from V and 3 from J; bases not matched to a gene: 11. The germline V gene has CDR1 MNHEY and CDR2 SVGEGT. CDR3 length: 16 residues. In DNA form, the CDR3 reads TGTGCCAGCAGCCTAGCGGGAGCCGACCCTCACTACGAGCAGTACTTC. This codes for CASSLAGADPHYEQYF.

The chain recombines TRBV28 with TRBJ2-1; weak D call: TRBD1 (6 bases). The CDR3 loop spans 17 amino acids. V was pared by 3 bases and J by 0 bases, with 15 bases between. The germline CDR1 and CDR2 sequences are MDHEN and SYDVKM. The CDR3 sequence: CASSFRMDSSSYNEQFF. CDR3 bases: TGTGCCAGCAGTTTCCGTATGGACAGTAGCTCCTACAATGAGCAGTTCTTC.

This clonotype was found a few times. The gene calls are TRBV7-2 and TRBJ1-3; no clear D gene. Germline V gene data show CDR1 as SGHTA and CDR2 as FQGNSA. Between the trimmed V and J ends, which lost 5 bases and 4 bases, there was a span of 18 bases. CDR3 length: 16 residues. The chain's CDR3 is CASSLLDQYGGNTIYF. CDR3 bases: TGTGCCAGCAGCCTTCTGGACCAGTACGGCGGAAACACCATATATTTT.

This clonotype was seen many times. This chain uses TRBV30 with TRBJ2-5, with TRBD2 matching over 7 bases. After removal of 5 bases from V and 4 bases from J, the junction contained 16 bases not matched to a gene. Looked up from germline, CDR1 is GTSNPN and CDR2 is SVGIG (reference sequence). The CDR3 length is 16 residues. CDR3 region: CAWGSGTPLRRETQYF. The DNA for the CDR3 is TGTGCCTGGGGGAGCGGGACCCCCCTCCGGAGAGAGACCCAGTACTTC.

V usage is TRBV5-1 and J usage is TRBJ1-1; tentative D call: TRBD1 (6 bases). With 0 bases removed from V and 3 bases from J, the gap between germline ends came to 15 bases. Germline CDR1 SGHRS, CDR2 YFSETQ. The CDR3 is 16 residues long. The CDR3 loop reads CASSLAVGQLHTEAFF. The CDR3 DNA reads TGCGCCAGCAGCTTGGCCGTAGGACAGCTTCACACTGAAGCTTTCTTT. The full variable domain, with the rest looked up from reference TRBV5-1 and TRBJ1-1, is KAGVTQTPRYLIKTRGQQVTLSCSPISGHRSVSWYQQTPGQGLQFLFEYFSETQRNKGNFPGRFSGRQFSNSRSEMNVSTLELGDSALYLCASSLAVGQLHTEAFFGQGTRLTVV.

Comments on this clonotype: A much more abundant neighbour one base away suggests this may be a read error. The rearrangement uses TRBV27 and TRBJ2-7; the match to TRBD1 covers 9 bases. In germline, CDR1 is MNHEY, CDR2 SMNVEV (reference sequence). CDR3 length equals 14 residues. Trimming took 5 bases from V and 4 from J; bases not matched to a gene: 6. CDR3 residues: CASSARTGVYEQYF. The DNA of the CDR3 is TGTGCCAGCAGTGCCCGGACAGGGGTATACGAGCAGTACTTC.

On this clonotype: A read error may account for a junction end that differs from germline. V and J are TRBV7-2 and TRBJ2-3; D uncertain. Looked up from germline, CDR1 is SGHTA and CDR2 is FQGNSA. The CDR3 has 12 amino acids. This chain's CDR3 is CGSSIDTDTQYF. Written as DNA, the CDR3 is TGTGGCAGCAGCATAGACACAGATACGCAGTATTTT.